Described below is a single T cell receptor beta chain sequence and its context. Its antigen remains unknown. This sample is part of a study of shared clonotypes between healthy human individuals. CDR3 size: 11 residues. The V and J ends lost 6 bases and 4 bases respectively, with 9 bases between them. From germline, CDR1 is DFQATT and CDR2 SNEGSKA (reference sequence). General study findings and limits: The generation probabilities recorded for non-shared clonotypes fell below those of clonotypes shared by all four donors.

Measured with immunoSEQ multiplex PCR; TCRdb has only the in-frame clones, and not every one. The table has about 980,000 clones, 76% seen once. The specimen was memory CD4+ T cells sorted from blood. Subset here: CD45RA-negative fraction. The receptor comes from a man between 18 and 29 years old in good health. V usage is TRBV20-1 and J usage is TRBJ1-1, with D unclear. The CDR3, as DNA: TGCAGTGCCCCTGGGGTCACTGAAGCTTTCTTT. Translation gives CSAPGVTEAFF.